The clone carrying this TCR beta chain occurred once. Its antigen is undetermined. Germline CDR1 reads SGHRS; CDR2 reads YFSETQ. This CDR3 has 18 amino acids. Trimming left V 0 bases short and J 9 bases short, with 25 bases between. The study drew its donors from healthy HIV-negative adults without recent acute infections or vaccinations. The record originates from a study of shared clonotypes between healthy human individuals. Study-level results: There were few donors, and this limited the genetic and exposure-history diversity represented.

Assay used: immunoSEQ multiplex PCR; TCRdb lists only in-frame clones, some missing. This table holds roughly 500,000 clones, 70% to 80% found once. The sequence was collected from a woman between 40 and 50 years old in good health. Some clones in this sample may be carry-over from other donors' samples. The sequenced sample consisted of PBMCs. V gene TRBV5-1 combines with J gene TRBJ2-4; D is undetermined. CDR3 in amino acids: CASSLGIGDPPAQVIQYF. DNA for the CDR3: TGCGCCAGCAGCTTGGGGATTGGGGATCCGCCTGCTCAGGTCATTCAGTACTTC.